The 8 T cell receptor beta chains below all came from one sample that was sequenced in a study of T cell repertoires in cytomegalovirus infection (dated by TCRdb to between 2018 and 2021). Instrument on record: Illumina HiSeq 1500. TCRdb itself trimmed the public reads at Q25 with fastp, ran MiXCR and retained productive beta chains. One record per CDR3 amino acid sequence lists the most common genes and DNA. The sample table lists about 180,000 distinct CDR3 sequences, about 18% of them with a count of one. The leading ten clones occupy under 30% of the sample. The sample comprised CD8+ T cells from PBMCs. The receptors come from a human donor in good health (CMV status not recorded). Some clones in this sample may be carry-over from other donors' samples.

This clonotype occurred a few times. The chain is built from TRBV29-1 and TRBJ2-2; D tentatively fits TRBD1 or TRBD2 (5 bases each). The CDR3 is 13 amino acids. Trimming took off 6 bases at V and 5 bases at J, with 13 bases between the two ends. CDR1 is SQVTM and CDR2 is ANQGSEA in the germline V gene. The CDR3 DNA sequence: TGCAGCGTACGGGACGAACGGACCGGGGAGCTGTTTTTT. Translation gives CSVRDERTGELFF.

Here the CDR3 DNA reads TGTGCCAGCAGCCAAACGGGGGAAGAGCGGCAAGAGACCCAGTACTTC. Residues: CASSQTGEERQETQYF. The gene calls are TRBV6-2 or TRBV6-3 and TRBJ2-5; the D gene is possibly TRBD2 (6 bases). In germline, CDR1 is MNHEY, CDR2 SVGEGT. The CDR3 spans 16 residues. Trimming pared 6 bases from V and 2 bases from J, leaving 19 bases between.

This clonotype was counted only a few times. V gene TRBV25-1 combines with J gene TRBJ2-7; no firm D call. V gave up 4 bases and J gave up 2 bases, with 6 bases separating them. This CDR3 contains 12 residues. Germline V lookup: CDR1 MGHDK, CDR2 SYGVNS. The CDR3 bases are TGTGCCAGCAGTGCTGATCCCTACGAGCAGTACTTC. This gives the protein CASSADPYEQYF.

The CDR3 here is CASSLSIRTGEGEKLFF. CDR3 nucleotides: TGTGCCAGCAGTTTGTCGATCAGGACAGGGGAAGGAGAAAAACTGTTTTTT. This chain links TRBV28 with TRBJ1-4, with 9 bases fitting TRBD1. The V and J ends lost 3 bases and 8 bases, in that order; junction bases with no gene match: 13. Germline V CDR1 and CDR2: MDHEN, SYDVKM. This CDR3 contains 17 residues.

This clonotype occurred once. The chain joins TRBV7-8 to TRBJ2-7; D remains unclear. This CDR3 has 13 residues. CDR1 is SGHVS and CDR2 is FQNEAQ in the germline V gene. The V end was cut by 1 base, the J end by 2 bases, with 6 bases between. The CDR3 nucleotides are TGTGCCAGCAGCTTAGAGGCGCCCTACGAGCAGTACTTC. It encodes CASSLEAPYEQYF.

This clonotype was observed at least ten times. CDR3 DNA: TGTGCCAGCAGCTTAGCCCCCGGGGCGATGAGTGGCTACACCTTC. Its translation: CASSLAPGAMSGYTF. The rearrangement links TRBV11-2 to TRBJ1-2; tentatively, D is TRBD1 (5 bases). V was shortened by 1 base and J by 7 bases, with 16 bases between the two germline ends. This CDR3 is built from 15 residues. Germline CDR1 reads SGHAT; CDR2 reads FQNNGV.

The gene calls are TRBV6-2 or TRBV6-3 and TRBJ1-2; D gene unclear. This CDR3 has 13 residues. CDR1 is MNHEY and CDR2 is SVGEGT in the germline V gene. Trimming removed 5 bases from V and 5 bases from J, with 12 bases in between. The CDR3 loop reads CASSPGILYGYTF. CDR3 nucleotides: TGTGCCAGCAGTCCCGGGATCCTATATGGCTACACCTTC.

This clonotype has more than one count but fewer than ten. The chain recombines TRBV28 with TRBJ1-2, with a possible D match to TRBD1 (6 bases). V was cut by 0 bases and J by 7 bases, with 6 bases left in between. Germline CDR1 MDHEN, CDR2 SYDVKM. The CDR3 is made up of 12 amino acids. DNA of the CDR3: TGTGCCAGCAGTTTATGGGGGGCTGGCTACACCTTC. Encoded protein: CASSLWGAGYTF.